A selection of T cell receptor beta chains follows, all from one sample in a study of T-cell memory formation after mild COVID-19. MiXCR, applied by TCRdb to the 5' RACE reads, yields one record per CDR3 protein. The sample holds 140,000 or so distinct CDR3 sequences, roughly 19% seen once. The sample comprised PBMCs or a T cell subset sorted from them (not recorded which). The receptors were sampled from an adult woman who had mild COVID-19 (a few samples of this study predate the infection). Cell type and time point are not known. Both conserved end residues are part of each CDR3. D genes are given only for firm matches. Not all rows give a size; the values are once, few, many and, for expanded clones, a class.

TRBJ2-4,TRBD1,few,TRBV20-1,CSANPGQRNIQYF,TGCAGTGCGAATCCGGGACAGAGAAACATTCAGTACTTC
TRBJ2-7,TRBD1,.,TRBV25-1,CASSGAGQGRNEQYF,TGTGCCAGCAGTGGAGCGGGACAGGGAAGGAACGAGCAGTACTTC
TRBJ1-5,.,.,TRBV5-6,CASSLGGQSNQPQHF,TGTGCCAGCAGCTTGGGAGGCCAGAGCAATCAGCCCCAGCATTTT
TRBJ2-3,.,few,TRBV6-5,CASRLAAGSDTQYF,TGTGCCAGCAGATTAGCGGCGGGGTCGGATACGCAGTATTTT
TRBJ2-1,TRBD2,.,TRBV6-1,CASRGGTSVYNEQFF,TGTGCCAGCAGGGGGGGGACTAGCGTCTACAATGAGCAGTTCTTC
TRBJ1-2,.,.,TRBV5-5,CASSLRPGNYGYTF,TGTGCCAGCAGCTTGAGGCCGGGGAACTATGGCTACACCTTC
TRBJ2-1,TRBD2,few,TRBV16,CASSHNPGLGNEQFF,TGTGCCAGCAGCCATAACCCGGGACTAGGGAATGAGCAGTTCTTC
TRBJ1-6,TRBD1,.,TRBV7-8,CASSLPRDRGYTLHF,TGTGCCAGCAGCTTACCCCGGGACAGGGGCTACACCCTCCACTTT
TRBJ2-3,TRBD2,few,TRBV25-1,CASSDGGAPDTQYF,TGTGCCAGCAGTGACGGGGGGGCGCCAGATACGCAGTATTTT
TRBJ1-1,TRBD1,.,TRBV7-2,CASSPRTGRTEAFF,TGTGCCAGCAGCCCCCGGACAGGGAGGACTGAAGCTTTCTTT
TRBJ2-7,TRBD1,few,TRBV29-1,CSVDLGQGYYEQYF,TGCAGCGTTGACCTAGGACAGGGGTACTACGAGCAGTACTTC
TRBJ2-5,TRBD1,.,TRBV7-9,CASRRTGEETQYF,TGTGCCAGCAGACGAACAGGGGAAGAGACCCAGTACTTC
TRBJ2-3,TRBD2,.,TRBV12-3/TRBV12-4,CASRITSGGAQDTQYF,TGTGCCAGCAGGATAACTAGCGGGGGGGCCCAAGATACGCAGTATTTT
TRBJ2-1,TRBD2,.,TRBV20-1,CSAGTSGRRDEQFF,TGCAGTGCTGGGACTAGCGGCCGGAGGGATGAGCAGTTCTTC
TRBJ2-1,TRBD2,few,TRBV12-3/TRBV12-4,CASSWGGSYNEQFF,TGTGCCAGCAGTTGGGGGGGTTCCTACAATGAGCAGTTCTTC
TRBJ2-1,TRBD2,few,TRBV5-1,CASSPGTSGGEQFF,TGCGCCAGCAGCCCCGGGACTAGCGGAGGGGAGCAGTTCTTC
TRBJ2-7,.,.,TRBV7-9,CASSHGAYEQYF,TGTGCCAGCAGCCATGGGGCCTACGAGCAGTACTTC
TRBJ2-7,.,few,TRBV9,CASSVGGGGPYEQYF,TGTGCCAGCAGCGTCGGGGGAGGTGGCCCCTACGAGCAGTACTTC
TRBJ2-7,TRBD1,many,TRBV12-3/TRBV12-4,CASFRTGGYEQYF,TGTGCCAGTTTTAGGACAGGGGGCTACGAGCAGTACTTC
TRBJ1-5,TRBD1,few,TRBV20-1,CSAGDRLNQPQHF,TGCAGTGCTGGGGACAGGCTCAATCAGCCCCAGCATTTT
TRBJ1-1,TRBD1,few,TRBV3-1,CASSQRQGTEAFF,TGTGCCAGCAGCCAACGACAGGGGACTGAAGCTTTCTTT
TRBJ2-7,.,few,TRBV7-8,CASSLVEFSYEQYF,TGTGCCAGCAGCTTAGTCGAGTTCTCCTACGAGCAGTACTTC
TRBJ1-1,.,.,TRBV7-9,CASSLRDAMNTEAFF,TGTGCCAGCAGCTTACGGGACGCCATGAACACTGAAGCTTTCTTT
TRBJ2-7,.,.,TRBV25-1,CASSEIGEQYF,TGTGCCAGCAGTGAAATTGGGGAGCAGTACTTC
TRBJ2-1,.,many,TRBV5-1,CASSSRSGENEQFF,TGCGCCAGCAGCTCTCGTTCAGGGGAGAATGAGCAGTTCTTC
TRBJ1-3,.,.,TRBV6-5,CASRDRSPGNTIYF,TGTGCCAGCCGAGACAGGTCCCCTGGAAACACCATATATTTT
TRBJ2-7,.,few,TRBV24-1,CATSDPLRYEQYF,TGTGCCACCAGTGACCCTCTACGATACGAGCAGTACTTC
TRBJ2-1,.,few,TRBV3-1,CASSGAQTGEQFF,TGTGCCAGCAGCGGGGCCCAGACAGGTGAGCAGTTCTTC
TRBJ2-3,.,few,TRBV12-3/TRBV12-4,CASREDTDTQYF,TGTGCCAGCAGGGAAGACACAGATACGCAGTATTTT
TRBJ2-7,.,.,TRBV12-3/TRBV12-4,CASTKASSSYEQYF,TGTGCCAGCACCAAAGCGTCATCATCCTACGAGCAGTACTTC
TRBJ1-1,.,.,TRBV12-3/TRBV12-4,CASSLGPTVSFGAFF,TGTGCCAGCAGTCTAGGACCGACAGTCTCCTTCGGGGCTTTCTTT
TRBJ1-5,TRBD1,.,TRBV2,CASSDQGGNQPQHF,TGTGCCAGCAGTGATCAAGGGGGCAACCAGCCCCAGCATTTT
TRBJ1-5,.,.,TRBV6-2/TRBV6-3,CSTGQTNSNQPQHF,TGTAGCACCGGACAGACTAATAGCAATCAGCCCCAGCATTTT
TRBJ2-1,.,.,TRBV3-1,CASSQGGAIRNEQFF,TGTGCCAGCAGCCAAGGGGGGGCAATTCGCAATGAGCAGTTCTTC
TRBJ2-3,.,.,TRBV4-2,CASSQIHKPVDTQYF,TGTGCCAGCAGCCAGATACATAAGCCCGTGGATACGCAGTATTTT
TRBJ2-1,TRBD2,.,TRBV7-3,CASSLTSGRINEQFF,TGTGCCAGCAGCTTAACTAGCGGGAGGATCAATGAGCAGTTCTTC
TRBJ2-3,.,few,TRBV7-9,CASSSGWGNTQYF,TGTGCCAGCAGCTCGGGATGGGGGAATACGCAGTATTTT
TRBJ2-5,.,many,TRBV7-7,CASSSFGRDSETQYF,TGTGCTAGCAGCTCTTTCGGCCGTGATTCGGAGACCCAGTACTTC
TRBJ2-3,TRBD2,.,TRBV5-1,CASSLVGTSGDTQYF,TGCGCCAGCAGCTTGGTTGGGACTAGCGGTGATACGCAGTATTTT
TRBJ1-4,.,.,TRBV5-1,CASSLTPGKEKLFF,TGCGCCAGCAGCTTGACGCCAGGGAAGGAAAAACTGTTTTTT
TRBJ1-1,.,.,TRBV6-4,CASSDPRSYTEAFF,TGTGCCAGCAGTGACCCGCGGTCCTACACTGAAGCTTTCTTT
TRBJ1-5,.,few,TRBV5-1,CASSLVAGNIRPQHF,TGCGCCAGCAGCTTGGTAGCGGGGAATATCAGGCCCCAGCATTTT
TRBJ1-1,.,.,TRBV5-1,CASSRRGNTEAFF,TGCGCCAGCAGCCGGAGGGGGAACACTGAAGCTTTCTTT
TRBJ2-5,TRBD1,.,TRBV6-6,CASSWGQGAQETQYF,TGTGCCAGCAGTTGGGGACAGGGGGCCCAAGAGACCCAGTACTTC
TRBJ1-2,.,.,TRBV20-1,CSASERGHYGYTF,TGCAGTGCTAGCGAGCGGGGGCACTATGGCTACACCTTC
TRBJ2-3,.,many,TRBV27,CASSLSPSARTDTQYF,TGTGCCAGCAGTTTATCCCCCTCCGCGCGCACAGATACGCAGTATTTT
TRBJ1-1,.,.,TRBV30,CAWSAFGSANTEAFF,TGTGCCTGGAGCGCGTTTGGGTCCGCGAACACTGAAGCTTTCTTT
TRBJ1-2,.,.,TRBV30,CAWTEQGPNYGYTF,TGTGCCTGGACAGAACAGGGTCCTAACTATGGCTACACCTTC
TRBJ2-3,.,.,TRBV12-3/TRBV12-4,CASSLVGSKDTQYF,TGTGCCAGCAGTTTAGTCGGTAGCAAAGATACGCAGTATTTT
TRBJ1-2,.,.,TRBV7-9,CASSRLGSNHYGYTF,TGTGCCAGCAGCAGACTCGGCAGTAACCACTATGGCTACACCTTC
TRBJ1-2,.,few,TRBV6-5,CASTAGGQGVGYGYTF,TGTGCCAGCACCGCCGGCGGGCAGGGTGTTGGCTATGGCTACACCTTC